This TCR beta chain was identified in a study of Tregs in tolerant kidney transplant recipients. Comments on this clone: Its antigen is currently unknown.

CDR1 is SGHAT and CDR2 is FQNNGV in the germline V gene. CDR3 length: 13 residues. Findings and caveats of the study: The most relevant donor-specific Treg TCRbeta repertoire apparently came from expansion with activated donor B cells. No direct test of biological reproducibility was done here. The small number of patients limits these findings pending further validation.

Unstimulated regulatory T cells (CD4+CD25+CD127-), CD4+CD25- non-regulatory cells, CD4 and CD8 cells were FACS-sorted from thawed PBMCs. Repertoires were generated with immunoSEQ multiplex PCR, while TCRdb's copy carries only in-frame clones and drops some. The table has around 230,000 clones, about 80% seen once. Sequenced sample: CD4+ T cells from blood. The chain joins TRBV11-2 to TRBJ2-5, with no clear D. The J call could be wrong; TRBJ2-7 is a better fit for the DNA end. The clonotype originates from a human donor in good health. CDR3 sequence reads: CASSQSRYYEQYF. As DNA, the CDR3 is TGTGCCAGCAGCCAGAGTCGGTACTACGAGCAGTACTTC.